The rows below give T cell receptor beta chains drawn from one sample of a study of blood T cell repertoires in COVID-19. TCRdb's table, derived via immunoSEQ multiplex PCR, lists solely in-frame clones and lacks some. The table includes under 200,000 clones, roughly 85% detected once. Source material: peripheral blood. The receptor set was obtained from a man aged 35 to 55 with acute or convalescent COVID-19. Both conserved end residues are part of each CDR3. A D gene is named only where the DNA matches it firmly.

length: 15; V: TRBV5-1; J: TRBJ2-3; D: TRBD1; CDR3: CASSLGTGRTDTQYF; DNA: TGCGCCAGCAGCTTGGGGACAGGGCGCACAGATACGCAGTATTTT
length: 13; V: TRBV7-2; J: TRBJ1-2; D: .; CDR3: CASSLGQNYGYTF; DNA: TGTGCCAGCAGCCTAGGACAGAACTATGGCTACACCTTC
length: 14; V: TRBV9; J: TRBJ2-5; D: .; CDR3: CASSPSGSGETQYF; DNA: TGTGCCAGCAGCCCCAGTGGGTCCGGGGAGACCCAGTACTTC
length: 17; V: TRBV28; J: TRBJ2-4; D: .; CDR3: CASSLGGEVVAKNIQYF; DNA: TGTGCCAGCAGTTTAGGAGGGGAAGTAGTAGCCAAAAACATTCAGTACTTC
length: 10; V: TRBV25-1; J: TRBJ2-1; D: .; CDR3: CASSTNEQFF; DNA: TGTGCCAGCAGTACTAATGAGCAGTTCTTC
length: 15; V: TRBV5-4; J: TRBJ1-1; D: TRBD1; CDR3: CASSHSNRGETEAFF; DNA: TGTGCCAGCAGCCACTCAAACAGGGGGGAAACTGAAGCTTTCTTT
length: 13; V: TRBV9; J: TRBJ2-1; D: .; CDR3: CASSVARENEQFF; DNA: TGTGCCAGCAGCGTAGCCAGGGAAAATGAGCAGTTCTTC
length: 15; V: TRBV6-5; J: TRBJ1-2; D: .; CDR3: CASSYPIGTDYGYTF; DNA: TGTGCCAGCAGTTACCCCATAGGGACTGACTATGGCTACACCTTC
length: 14; V: TRBV19; J: TRBJ2-2; D: .; CDR3: CASSPPTETGELFF; DNA: TGTGCCAGTAGTCCCCCGACAGAAACCGGGGAGCTGTTTTTT
length: 13; V: TRBV29-1; J: TRBJ1-5; D: .; CDR3: CSVLSGSNQPQHF; DNA: TGCAGCGTTCTGTCTGGCAGCAATCAGCCCCAGCATTTT
length: 14; V: TRBV5-4; J: TRBJ2-3; D: TRBD2; CDR3: CASSGLAARDTQYF; DNA: TGTGCCAGCAGCGGGCTAGCGGCTCGGGATACGCAGTATTTT